The T cell receptor (beta chain) under discussion was sequenced for a study of T-cell reconstitution after alpha-beta-depleted transplantation in children. This CDR3 is built from 16 residues. After removal of 5 bases from V and 5 bases from J, the junction contained 11 bases not matched to a gene. Preparation of the TCRbeta library involved a method that used unique molecular identifiers. TCRdb re-analysed the PCR reads in MiXCR, keeping a single row per CDR3 protein. Of 210,000 or so distinct CDR3 sequences in the sample, approximately 9.5% were seen once. At least ten counts were recorded for this clonotype.

This TCR was recovered from a human donor who donated a stem cell graft to a child with acute lymphoblastic leukemia. The source was PBMCs from the stem cell graft donor, collected from the stem cell graft. V is TRBV12-3 or TRBV12-4 and J is TRBJ2-5, with 10 bases that match TRBD1. In nucleotides, the CDR3 is TGTGCCAGCAGTCAAAACCCGGGACAGGGGACGGAGACCCAGTACTTC. This gives the protein CASSQNPGQGTETQYF.